This T cell receptor beta chain was identified during a study of shared clonotypes between healthy human individuals. The wider study: A couple of female and a few male donors aged 18 to 49 were enrolled. Used for every donor were three CD4 naive, three CD4 memory, two CD8 naive and one CD8 memory plate. The study's findings and limits: Limitation of the genetic and exposure-history diversity represented came from the few donors. How much donors shared clonotypes was expected to be affected by sequencing depth.

CD8 cells classed as naive were CD45RO-negative and positively selected for CCR7, excluding terminally differentiated effector memory CD45RA+ cells. The CDR3 has 17 residues. Germline lookup yields CDR1 SGHVS and CDR2 FQNEAQ. V gave up 2 bases and J gave up 6 bases; unmatched junction bases: 11. Notes on this clone: Its target is unknown.

TCRdb keeps only in-frame clones here, not all; method: immunoSEQ multiplex PCR. The sample records about 2 million clones, over 85% being singletons. The gene calls are TRBV7-8 and TRBJ2-1, with 9 bases that match TRBD2. This TCR came from a man aged 18 to 30 in good health. Sequencing input: naive CD8+ T cells sorted from blood. The CDR3 sequence is CASSLSVPGTSSNEQFF. In nucleotides, the CDR3 is TGTGCCAGCAGCTTATCCGTTCCCGGGACTAGCTCCAATGAGCAGTTCTTC. Using reference TRBV7-8 and TRBJ2-1 for the parts outside the CDR3, the full variable domain is GAGVSQSPRYKVAKRGQDVALRCDPISGHVSLFWYQQALGQGPEFLTYFQNEAQLDKSGLPSDRFFAERPEGSVSTLKIQRTQQEDSAVYLCASSLSVPGTSSNEQFFGPGTRLTVL.